The clone carrying this T cell receptor (beta chain) was seen a few times. What it binds is unknown. The sample carries other DNA sequences with the same CDR3. This entry belongs to a study of beta chain features in type 1 diabetes. Study results and caveats: Moderate but significant shortening of TCRB CDR3s was recorded in all four CD4+ subsets from Type 1 diabetes patients. Sequencing the cDNA could make cells with high TCR expression show up more than they should. The question left open here concerned HLA type influencing TCRB rearrangement.

The authors reverse transcribed all of the isolated RNA, so sequencing captured expressed TCRB transcripts. There were around 3.5 million reads on average in the naive, central memory and regulatory T cell samples. Using immunoSEQ multiplex PCR, the repertoire was profiled, and TCRdb retains in-frame clones only, with some absent. The data hold 330,000 or so clones, with around 20% observed a single time. Source material: naive CD4+ T cells from blood. The receptor was isolated from a young woman in good health.

The CDR3 here is CASSLVGGSNQPQHF. CDR3 nucleotide sequence: TGTGCCAGCAGCTTAGTAGGAGGATCTAATCAGCCCCAGCATTTT. The V gene is TRBV7-2, the J gene TRBJ1-5, with D unclear. V was clipped by 1 base and J by 4 bases, with 11 bases between them. Germline V lookup: CDR1 SGHTA, CDR2 FQGNSA. CDR3 size: 15 residues.